A single sample gave rise to the 14 T cell receptor beta chains below, sequenced in a study of post-analysis software for immune sequencing data. Findings and limits, study-wide: Elevated frequency relative to controls characterized about 5 TRBV segments in patients, TRBV5-6, TRBV5-1 and TRBV20-1 among them.

Antigen specificity for these receptors is unknown. Unique molecular identifiers tagged the TCR beta cDNA libraries. TCRdb re-derived calls from the PCR reads in MiXCR, one entry per CDR3 protein. The data hold roughly 870,000 distinct CDR3 sequences, with under 70% observed a single time. Sequenced sample: blood. Every receptor here comes from a girl between 10 and 17 years old with multiple sclerosis.

The chain has TRBV24-1 and TRBJ2-1, with 8 nucleotides matching TRBD2. The junction had 8 bases not matched to a gene; V was cut back by 5 bases and J by 6 bases. CDR3 length: 15 amino acids. CDR1 KGHDR and CDR2 SFDVKD come from the germline V gene. The CDR3 nucleotides read TGTGCCACCAGTGGGCGGGGGGCCCCACGCAATGAGCAGTTCTTC. Translation: CATSGRGAPRNEQFF.

The chain links TRBV10-3 to TRBJ1-2, with a weak D call TRBD1 (6 bases). The V gene lost 5 bases and the J gene lost 7 bases, with 20 bases spanning the gap. Germline values: CDR1 ENHRY, CDR2 SYGVKD. The length of the CDR3 is 15 residues. Here the CDR3 reads CAISPGTPQALGYTF. CDR3 sequence (DNA): TGTGCCATCAGTCCCGGGACACCTCAAGCCCTTGGCTACACCTTC.

V is TRBV5-6 and J is TRBJ2-5, with D tentatively TRBD1 (6 bases). V lost 7 bases and J lost 5, with 21 bases in between. The CDR3 is made up of 15 amino acids. Per germline, CDR1 SGHDT and CDR2 YYEEEE. Written as DNA, the CDR3 is TGTGCCAGCGACCATGCCGGGACAACTTTGGAGACCCAGTACTTC. Protein product: CASDHAGTTLETQYF.

This rearrangement joins TRBV7-2 to TRBJ1-1, with a possible D match to TRBD1 (6 bases). V was cut by 1 base and J by 3 bases, with 12 bases left in between. In germline, CDR1 is SGHTA, CDR2 FQGNSA. The CDR3 has 15 residues. The CDR3 DNA sequence: TGTGCCAGCAGCTTAGTGGGGGGCTGGGACACTGAAGCTTTCTTT. Translating gives CASSLVGGWDTEAFF.

The chain joins TRBV29-1 to TRBJ2-5; D ambiguous. The CDR3 loop spans 12 amino acids. The V and J ends lost 5 bases and 6 bases respectively, with 13 bases between them. The germline V gene encodes CDR1 SQVTM and CDR2 ANQGSEA. As DNA, the CDR3 is TGCAGCGTTTATCGCCCATCGAAGACCCAGTACTTC. Translation gives CSVYRPSKTQYF.

This clonotype was detected only once. The genes are TRBV29-1 and TRBJ1-1; TRBD1 might be the D (5 bases). The CDR3 is 12 residues long. Trimming took 5 bases from V and 1 from J, leaving 8 bases between them. Germline CDR1 SQVTM, CDR2 ANQGSEA. The CDR3 DNA is TGCAGCGTTCCCGGGGCGAACACTGAAGCTTTCTTT. Its protein product is CSVPGANTEAFF.

V and J are TRBV7-9 and TRBJ2-5; D not certain. The last part of the DNA fits TRBJ2-7 better; the J call may be wrong. From germline, CDR1 is SEHNR and CDR2 FQNEAQ (reference sequence). The CDR3 is 12 residues long. CDR3 nucleotide sequence: TGTGCCAGCAGCCCCGTTTCGGTCGAGCAGTACTTC. Translated: CASSPVSVEQYF.

The rearrangement joins TRBV12-3 or TRBV12-4 to TRBJ1-6; the match to TRBD1 covers 8 bases. The CDR3 length is 14 residues. V was clipped by 4 bases and J by 10 bases; unmatched bases: 6. As DNA, the CDR3 is TGTGCCAGCAGTTCAGGGGGCCTGGGGTCACCCCTCCACTTT. Amino acids: CASSSGGLGSPLHF.

This clonotype was recorded a few times. This sequence joins TRBV29-1 and TRBJ2-1; D not certain. The CDR3 has 12 amino acids. V shed 3 bases and J shed 5 bases, with 8 bases lying between them. The germline V gene has CDR1 SQVTM and CDR2 ANQGSEA. CDR3 sequence (DNA): TGCAGCGTTGACCGTCTGAACAATGAGCAGTTCTTC. It yields the protein CSVDRLNNEQFF.

This clonotype appeared once. One end of the junction fails to match germline, which may point to a read error. The V gene is TRBV27, the J gene TRBJ1-2, with TRBD1 as a possible D gene (5 bases). The CDR3 is 12 amino acids. Germline V gives CDR1 MNHEY, CDR2 SMNVEV (reference sequence). The CDR3 DNA sequence: TGTACCAGCGGGGAGGGGAACCATGGCTACACCTTC. Translation gives CTSGEGNHGYTF.

The chain combines TRBV6-2 or TRBV6-3 with TRBJ2-6, with D tentatively TRBD2 (6 bases). The V end lost 6 bases, the J end lost 3 bases, and 21 bases lay between the germline ends. The CDR3 extends over 18 amino acids. CDR1 and CDR2 (germline): MNHEY, SVGEGT. CDR3 in amino acids: CASSPRWRAPFGANVLTF. CDR3 sequence (DNA): TGTGCCAGCAGCCCTAGGTGGAGGGCCCCTTTTGGGGCCAACGTCCTGACTTTC.

V gene TRBV5-1 combines with J gene TRBJ1-2; D is undetermined. V was shortened by 0 bases and J by 8 bases, with 11 bases between the two germline ends. Germline assignment: CDR1 SGHRS and CDR2 YFSETQ. The CDR3 has 13 amino acids. DNA of the CDR3: TGCGCCAGCAGCTTGGCCGTAAGGGAAGGCTACACCTTC. Translated: CASSLAVREGYTF.

The rearrangement uses TRBV20-1 and TRBJ2-1, with D possibly being TRBD2 (6 bases). The V end lost 3 bases, the J end lost 5 bases, and 11 bases lay between the germline ends. CDR3 length: 13 amino acids. Germline V gene sequence: CDR1 DFQATT, CDR2 SNEGSKA (reference sequence). CDR3 nucleotide sequence: TGCAGTGCTAGCGGGACTTCCAACAATGAGCAGTTCTTC. This gives the protein CSASGTSNNEQFF.

This clonotype was recorded a few times. The genes are TRBV6-5 and TRBJ1-5; unclear D gene. The CDR3 loop spans 13 amino acids. Trimming took 5 bases from V and 9 from J, leaving 14 bases between them. In germline, CDR1 is MNHEY, CDR2 SVGAGI. CDR3 DNA: TGTGCCAGCAGTCGCCCCGGTGTCGGGCCCCAGCATTTT. The encoded protein is CASSRPGVGPQHF.